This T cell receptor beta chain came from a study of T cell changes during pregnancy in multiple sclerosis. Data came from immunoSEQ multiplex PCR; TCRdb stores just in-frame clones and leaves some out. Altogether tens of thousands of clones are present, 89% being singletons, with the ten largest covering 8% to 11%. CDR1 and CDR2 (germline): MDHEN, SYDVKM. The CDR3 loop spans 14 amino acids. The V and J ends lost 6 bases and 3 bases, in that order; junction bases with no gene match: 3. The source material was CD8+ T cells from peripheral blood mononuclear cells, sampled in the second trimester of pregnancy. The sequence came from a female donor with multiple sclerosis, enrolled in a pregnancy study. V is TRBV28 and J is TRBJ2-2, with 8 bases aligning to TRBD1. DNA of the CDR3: TGTGCCAGCAGGGGACAGGAGTACACCGGGGAGCTGTTTTTT. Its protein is CASRGQEYTGELFF.